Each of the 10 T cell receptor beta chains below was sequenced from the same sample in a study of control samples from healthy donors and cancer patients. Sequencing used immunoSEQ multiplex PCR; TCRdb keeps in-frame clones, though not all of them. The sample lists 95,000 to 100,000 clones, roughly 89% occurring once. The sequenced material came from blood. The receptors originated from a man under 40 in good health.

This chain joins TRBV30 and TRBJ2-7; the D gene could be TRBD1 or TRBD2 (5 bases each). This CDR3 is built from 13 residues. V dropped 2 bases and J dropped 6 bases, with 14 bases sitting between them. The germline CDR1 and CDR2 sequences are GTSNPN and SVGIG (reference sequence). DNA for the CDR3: TGTGCCTGGAGTTCGGGGCTGTCCCGCGAGCAGTACGTC. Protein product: CAWSSGLSREQYV.

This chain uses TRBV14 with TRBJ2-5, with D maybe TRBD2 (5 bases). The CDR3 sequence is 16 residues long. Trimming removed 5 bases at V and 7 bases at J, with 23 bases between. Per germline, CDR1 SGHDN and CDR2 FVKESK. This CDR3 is CASSDFSFRGGVTQYF. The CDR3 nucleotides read TGTGCCAGCAGCGATTTTTCGTTCCGGGGTGGGGTGACCCAGTACTTC.

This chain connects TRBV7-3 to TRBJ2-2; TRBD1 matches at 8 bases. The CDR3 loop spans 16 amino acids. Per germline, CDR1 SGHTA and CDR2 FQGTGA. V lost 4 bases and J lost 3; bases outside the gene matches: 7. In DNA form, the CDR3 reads TGTGCCAGCAGCTCTACGACAGGGGATTACACCGGGGAGCTGTTTTTT. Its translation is CASSSTTGDYTGELFF.

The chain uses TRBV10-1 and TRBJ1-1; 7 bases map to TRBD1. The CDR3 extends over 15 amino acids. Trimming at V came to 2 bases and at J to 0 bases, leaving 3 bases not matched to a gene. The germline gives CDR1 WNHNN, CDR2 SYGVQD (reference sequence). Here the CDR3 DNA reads TGCGCCAGCAGTGAGAACAGGGGCGTGAACACTGAAGCTTTCTTT. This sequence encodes CASSENRGVNTEAFF.

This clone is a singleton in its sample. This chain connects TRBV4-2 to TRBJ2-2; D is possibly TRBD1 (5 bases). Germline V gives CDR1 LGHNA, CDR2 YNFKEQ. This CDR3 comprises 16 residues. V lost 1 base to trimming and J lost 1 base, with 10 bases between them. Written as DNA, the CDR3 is TGTGCCAGCAGCCAAGTCCCAAGGGGGAACACCGGGGAGCTGTTTTTT. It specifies CASSQVPRGNTGELFF.

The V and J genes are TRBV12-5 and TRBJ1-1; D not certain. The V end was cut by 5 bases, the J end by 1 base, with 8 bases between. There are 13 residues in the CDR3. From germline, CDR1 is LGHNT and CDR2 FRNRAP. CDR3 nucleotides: TGTGCTAGTGGTCCCGACGGGAACACTGAAGCTTTCTTT. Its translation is CASGPDGNTEAFF.

In DNA, the CDR3 is TGTGCCAGCAGTAAGGGGGAAGGTCTTGGCACTGAAGCTTTCTTT. Protein product: CASSKGEGLGTEAFF. This chain links TRBV6-5 with TRBJ1-1, with D tentatively TRBD1 (6 bases). Trimming cost V 5 bases and J 4 bases, with 17 bases left between them. This CDR3 has 15 amino acids. The germline V gene has CDR1 MNHEY and CDR2 SVGAGI.

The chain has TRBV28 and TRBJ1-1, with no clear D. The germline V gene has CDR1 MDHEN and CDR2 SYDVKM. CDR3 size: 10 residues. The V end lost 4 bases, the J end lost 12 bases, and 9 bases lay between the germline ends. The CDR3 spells CASSSGLSFF. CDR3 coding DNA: TGTGCCAGCAGTTCAGGTTTGTCTTTCTTT.

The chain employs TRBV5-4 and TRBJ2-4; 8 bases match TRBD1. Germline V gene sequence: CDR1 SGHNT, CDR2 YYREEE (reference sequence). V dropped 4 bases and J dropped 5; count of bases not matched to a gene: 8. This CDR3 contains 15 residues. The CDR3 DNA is TGTGCCAGCAGCCGGGGGACAGGAGTGCAAAACATTCAGTACTTC. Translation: CASSRGTGVQNIQYF.

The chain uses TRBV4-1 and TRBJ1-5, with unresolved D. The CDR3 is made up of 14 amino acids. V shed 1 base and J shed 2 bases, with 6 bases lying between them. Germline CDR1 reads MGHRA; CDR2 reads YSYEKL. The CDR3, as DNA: TGCGCCAGCAGCCAAGGCCCCGGCAATCAGCCCCAGCATTTT. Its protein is CASSQGPGNQPQHF.